Each of the 26 T cell receptor beta chains below was sequenced from the same sample in a study of T cell clones after liver transplantation. Profiled with immunoSEQ multiplex PCR; TCRdb holds only in-frame clones, not every one. Of about 7,900 clones detected, 80% appear once; the ten largest clones hold approximately 40%. The material was CD8+ T cells from blood, obtained before liver transplant. Receptor source: a human donor who received a liver transplant.

This clone appeared a few times. This rearrangement joins TRBV11-2 to TRBJ2-5; D might be TRBD2 (5 bases). Germline CDR1 and CDR2: SGHAT and FQNNGV. Trimming left V 1 base short and J 5 bases short, with 11 bases between. The CDR3 runs 14 residues. The CDR3 reads CASSLGGSLETQYF. The CDR3 nucleotides are TGTGCCAGCAGCTTAGGCGGGTCTCTGGAGACCCAGTACTTC.

V is TRBV19 and J is TRBJ2-1; TRBD2 aligns across 8 bases. The CDR3 is made up of 18 amino acids. Germline CDR1 reads LNHDA; CDR2 reads SQIVND (reference sequence). The V segment lost 1 base and the J segment 0 bases; nucleotides outside the gene matches: 8. The CDR3 reads CASSIASAGGFSYNEQFF. Written as DNA, the CDR3 is TGTGCCAGTAGTATAGCGTCGGCGGGGGGCTTCTCCTACAATGAGCAGTTCTTC.

The chain recombines TRBV9 with TRBJ1-4; TRBD1 matches 8 bases. The V segment lost 2 bases and the J segment 6 bases; nucleotides outside the gene matches: 9. The CDR3 is made up of 16 amino acids. The V gene's germline CDR1 is SGDLS and CDR2 YYNGEE. DNA for the CDR3: TGTGCCAGCAGCGTGGGTCTGGACAGGGTTGATGAAAAACTGTTTTTT. Its translation: CASSVGLDRVDEKLFF.

As concerns this clone: Other DNA sequences from this sample encode an identical CDR3 as well. This rearrangement joins TRBV4-1 to TRBJ1-1; unclear D gene. CDR1 MGHRA and CDR2 YSYEKL come from the germline V gene. The CDR3 spans 14 residues. The germline V and J ends were trimmed by 0 bases and 1 base, with 6 bases remaining between them. The CDR3 bases are TGCGCCAGCAGCCAAGAAACAGCGAACACTGAAGCTTTCTTT. This sequence encodes CASSQETANTEAFF.

J is TRBJ2-1 and V is TRBV4-2; D perhaps matches TRBD1 (6 bases). The germline gives CDR1 LGHNA, CDR2 YNFKEQ. CDR3 length equals 14 residues. V was clipped by 1 base and J by 4 bases, with 8 bases between them. The CDR3 DNA is TGTGCCAGCAGCCAAGTGGGGGCGTACAATGAGCAGTTCTTC. Translating gives CASSQVGAYNEQFF.

The rearrangement joins TRBV6-5 to TRBJ2-7; D call uncertain. The length of the CDR3 is 15 residues. The V gene's germline CDR1 is MNHEY and CDR2 SVGAGI. Trimming took off 0 bases at V and 0 bases at J, with 9 bases between the two ends. This CDR3 reads CASSYSARPSYEQYF. For the CDR3, the DNA is TGTGCCAGCAGTTACTCCGCCAGGCCCTCCTACGAGCAGTACTTC.

Turning to this clone: The germline gene is not matched at one end of the junction; a read error may be the cause. This chain links TRBV5-4 with TRBJ2-7, with 10 positions matching TRBD1. This CDR3 is built from 15 residues. The germline V gene has CDR1 SGHNT and CDR2 YYREEE (reference sequence). The CDR3 nucleotides are TGCGCCAGCAGCCCCGGACAGGGGGAGGGCTACGAGCAGTACTTC. The encoded protein is CASSPGQGEGYEQYF.

The chain links TRBV7-9 to TRBJ1-1; 10 bases match TRBD1. CDR3 size: 17 residues. Looked up from germline, CDR1 is SEHNR and CDR2 is FQNEAQ (reference sequence). Trimming cost V 5 bases and J 0 bases; bases outside gene matches: 9. CDR3 bases: TGTGCCAGCAGCCCAAACCGACAGGGGGCGCTGAACACTGAAGCTTTCTTT. It codes for CASSPNRQGALNTEAFF. Supplemented by reference TRBV7-9 and TRBJ1-1, the full variable domain reads DTGVSQNPRHKITKRGQNVTFRCDPISEHNRLYWYRQTLGQGPEFLTYFQNEAQLEKSRLLSDRFSAERPKGSFSTLEIQRTEQGDSAMYLCASSPNRQGALNTEAFFGQGTRLTVV.

This clone was detected only once. This chain joins TRBV2 and TRBJ1-4; 9 positions match TRBD1. Germline V gene sequence: CDR1 SNHLY, CDR2 FYNNEI. V trimming: 6 bases; J trimming: 6 bases; junction bases outside the gene matches: 17. CDR3 length: 18 amino acids. The CDR3 sequence: CASRRGDRAGGGDEKLFF. The DNA for the CDR3 is TGTGCCAGCAGGAGGGGGGACAGGGCTGGAGGAGGTGATGAAAAACTGTTTTTT.

The V gene is TRBV6-6, the J gene TRBJ1-2, with a weak D call TRBD1 (5 bases). V gave up 0 bases and J gave up 4 bases, with 12 bases separating them. The CDR3 length is 15 residues. Germline V CDR1 and CDR2: MNHNY, SVGAGI (reference sequence). The CDR3 protein is CASSYSVGRTYGYTF. The CDR3 bases are TGTGCCAGCAGTTACTCGGTGGGGCGGACCTATGGCTACACCTTC.

This clone is a singleton in its sample. The V and J genes are TRBV2 and TRBJ2-6, with 8 bases fitting TRBD1. This CDR3 has 18 residues. Per the germline V gene, CDR1 is SNHLY and CDR2 is FYNNEI. Losses at the gene ends were 5 bases for V and 0 bases for J; bases not matched to a gene: 9. The CDR3 region is CASSPIDRGTSGANVLTF. CDR3 coding DNA: TGTGCCAGCAGTCCAATCGACAGGGGAACCTCTGGGGCCAACGTCCTGACTTTC.

This chain connects TRBV27 to TRBJ1-5, with 7 nucleotides matching TRBD1. The CDR3 is 14 amino acids. Germline assignment: CDR1 MNHEY and CDR2 SMNVEV (reference sequence). With V trimmed by 5 bases and J by 2 bases, 3 bases remained unmatched. This CDR3 is CASSLGTGNQPQHF. CDR3 nucleotides: TGTGCCAGCAGTCTCGGGACAGGCAATCAGCCCCAGCATTTT.

In its sample, this clone was seen once. This chain's CDR3 is CASSPTDSYEQYF. Here the CDR3 DNA reads TGTGCCAGCAGTCCAACCGACAGCTACGAGCAGTACTTC. The rearrangement links TRBV28 to TRBJ2-7; D possibly corresponds to TRBD1 (5 bases). V lost 5 bases and J 3 bases, leaving 11 bases between the germline ends. The CDR3 is made up of 13 amino acids. Germline CDR1 MDHEN, CDR2 SYDVKM.

The rearrangement joins TRBV9 to TRBJ1-1; D possibly corresponds to TRBD1 (5 bases). V gave up 2 bases and J gave up 8 bases, with 7 bases separating them. The CDR3 totals 11 residues. CDR1 and CDR2 (germline): SGDLS, YYNGEE. The CDR3 loop is CASSVTAEAFF. In DNA, the CDR3 is TGTGCCAGCAGCGTGACAGCGGAAGCTTTCTTT.

The chain has TRBV5-4 and TRBJ2-4, with TRBD2 identical over 9 bases. The CDR3 covers 16 residues. Germline trimming cut 1 base from V and 2 bases from J; bases unmatched to any gene: 4. Germline V gives CDR1 SGHNT, CDR2 YYREEE (reference sequence). DNA of the CDR3: TGTGCCAGCAGCTTGCCTAGCGGGGACTCCAAAAACATTCAGTACTTC. It is translated as CASSLPSGDSKNIQYF. Variable domain in full (rest from reference TRBV5-4 and TRBJ2-4): ETGVTQSPTHLIKTRGQQVTLRCSSQSGHNTVSWYQQALGQGPQFIFQYYREEENGRGNFPPRFSGLQFPNYSSELNVNALELDDSALYLCASSLPSGDSKNIQYFGAGTRLSVL.

The CDR3 spells CASSLGAMNTEAFF. CDR3 coding DNA: TGTGCCAGCAGCTTGGGAGCCATGAACACTGAAGCTTTCTTT. The V gene is TRBV7-2, the J gene TRBJ1-1, with D unresolved. Trimming took 3 bases from V and 0 from J, leaving 8 bases between them. The germline V gene has CDR1 SGHTA and CDR2 FQGNSA. This CDR3 has 14 residues.

The rearrangement links TRBV19 to TRBJ1-3; the D gene is possibly TRBD1 (5 bases). V lost 5 bases and J 2 bases, leaving 7 bases between the germline ends. CDR3 length: 13 amino acids. Germline CDR1 is LNHDA and CDR2 is SQIVND (reference sequence). The CDR3 coding sequence is TGTGCCAGTAGTCTGGGGCCTGGAAACACCATATATTTT. Its protein is CASSLGPGNTIYF.

This clone was seen once. The chain joins TRBV27 to TRBJ2-1; 11 nucleotides agree with TRBD2. The CDR3 totals 16 residues. V shed 0 bases and J 5 bases; nucleotides not matched to a gene: 3. Germline CDR1 is MNHEY and CDR2 is SMNVEV (reference sequence). The CDR3 sequence: CASSLSGLAVNNEQFF. CDR3 in DNA: TGTGCCAGCAGTTTATCGGGACTAGCGGTAAACAATGAGCAGTTCTTC.

This sequence joins TRBV9 and TRBJ2-7, with 8 bases that match TRBD2. The V segment lost 3 bases and the J segment 6 bases; nucleotides outside the gene matches: 8. Germline loops: CDR1 SGDLS, CDR2 YYNGEE. The CDR3 loop spans 14 amino acids. The DNA of the CDR3 is TGTGCCAGCAGCGGAACTAGCGGAGGAACCGAGCAGTACTTC. This translates into CASSGTSGGTEQYF. Supplemented by reference TRBV9 and TRBJ2-7, the full variable domain reads DSGVTQTPKHLITATGQRVTLRCSPRSGDLSVYWYQQSLDQGLQFLIQYYNGEERAKGNILERFSAQQFPDLHSELNLSSLELGDSALYFCASSGTSGGTEQYFGPGTRLTVT.

This chain joins TRBV28 and TRBJ2-7; D remains unclear. CDR3 size: 15 residues. Trimming pared 3 bases from V and 0 bases from J, leaving 12 bases between. The germline CDR1 and CDR2 sequences are MDHEN and SYDVKM. The CDR3 bases are TGTGCCAGCAGTTTTGCCAGGTCTTACTCCTACGAGCAGTACTTC. The encoded protein is CASSFARSYSYEQYF.

The genes are TRBV28 and TRBJ1-5; D is undetermined. The CDR3 loop spans 15 amino acids. CDR1 MDHEN and CDR2 SYDVKM come from the germline V gene. The V gene lost 0 bases and the J gene lost 0 bases, with 6 bases spanning the gap. For the CDR3, the DNA is TGTGCCAGCAGTTTATGGGGAGCTAGCAATCAGCCCCAGCATTTT. Protein sequence: CASSLWGASNQPQHF.

V is TRBV7-3 and J is TRBJ2-2; unclear D gene. V lost 5 bases and J 1 base, leaving 14 bases between the germline ends. This CDR3 is 16 amino acids long. Germline V CDR1 and CDR2: SGHTA, FQGTGA. Here the CDR3 reads CASSPLIGENTGELFF. As DNA, the CDR3 is TGTGCCAGCAGCCCCCTAATAGGAGAGAACACCGGGGAGCTGTTTTTT.

The chain combines TRBV28 with TRBJ2-7; perhaps TRBD1 as D (5 bases). There are 13 residues in the CDR3. V shed 6 bases and J shed 2 bases, with 11 bases lying between them. CDR1 is MDHEN, CDR2 SYDVKM, per germline. CDR3 nucleotide sequence: TGTGCCAGCAGCGCACAGGACGCCTACGAGCAGTACTTC. Translating it yields CASSAQDAYEQYF. Full variable domain (remainder filled in from reference TRBV28 and TRBJ2-7): DVKVTQSSRYLVKRTGEKVFLECVQDMDHENMFWYRQDPGLGLRLIYFSYDVKMKEKGDIPEGYSVSREKKERFSLILESASTNQTSMYLCASSAQDAYEQYFGPGTRLTVT.

The rearrangement joins TRBV5-5 to TRBJ2-1; TRBD2 aligns across 10 bases. Trimming removed 1 base from V and 6 bases from J; junction bases left unmatched: 7. The CDR3 contains 16 residues. Germline CDR1 and CDR2: SGHKS and YYEKEE (reference sequence). CDR3: CASSLWLAGAGNEQFF. CDR3 in DNA: TGTGCCAGCAGCTTGTGGCTAGCGGGGGCAGGCAATGAGCAGTTCTTC.

The chain has TRBV5-8 and TRBJ2-7; 11 bases line up with TRBD1. V shed 3 bases, J shed 6 bases, and the junction held 5 bases outside the gene matches. Germline V gene lookup returns CDR1 SGHTS and CDR2 YDEGEE. CDR3 size: 14 residues. CDR3 sequence: CASSWGQGEAEQYF. As DNA, the CDR3 is TGTGCCAGCAGCTGGGGACAGGGGGAGGCCGAGCAGTACTTC.

The genes are TRBV27 and TRBJ2-2; 7 bases fit TRBD1. The V segment lost 3 bases and the J segment 3 bases; nucleotides outside the gene matches: 7. The CDR3 has 16 residues. Germline CDR1 MNHEY, CDR2 SMNVEV (reference sequence). As DNA, the CDR3 is TGTGCCAGCAGTTTTCTCCGAGACAGGGACACCGGGGAGCTGTTTTTT. Its protein is CASSFLRDRDTGELFF.